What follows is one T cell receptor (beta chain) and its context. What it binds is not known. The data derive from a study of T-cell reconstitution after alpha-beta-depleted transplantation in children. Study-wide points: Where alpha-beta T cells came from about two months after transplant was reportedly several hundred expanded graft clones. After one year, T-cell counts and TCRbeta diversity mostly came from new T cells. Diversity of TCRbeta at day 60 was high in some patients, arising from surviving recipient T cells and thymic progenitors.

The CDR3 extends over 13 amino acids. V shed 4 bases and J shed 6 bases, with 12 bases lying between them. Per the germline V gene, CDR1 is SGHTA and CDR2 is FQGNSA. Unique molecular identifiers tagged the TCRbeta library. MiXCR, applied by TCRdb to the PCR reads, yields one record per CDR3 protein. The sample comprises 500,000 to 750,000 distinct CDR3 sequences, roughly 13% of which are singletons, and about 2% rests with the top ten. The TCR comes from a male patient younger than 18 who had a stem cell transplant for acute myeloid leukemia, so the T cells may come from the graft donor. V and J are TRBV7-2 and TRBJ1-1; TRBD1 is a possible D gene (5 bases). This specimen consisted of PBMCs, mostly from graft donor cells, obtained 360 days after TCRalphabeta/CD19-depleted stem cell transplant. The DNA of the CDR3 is TGTGCCAGCAGCTCCGGGACGGGCTCTGAAGCTTTCTTT. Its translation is CASSSGTGSEAFF.